This is a list of T cell receptor beta chains from one sample in a study of blood T cells in healthy people across ages. TCRdb used MiXCR to reprocess the 5' RACE reads, holding one entry per CDR3 protein. The sample yields about 1,600,000 distinct CDR3 sequences, 42% seen once. The sample comprised blood. The source is a woman aged 18-29 years in good health. Each CDR3 is given with its conserved first and last residue. D genes are given only for firm matches. Some rows have no size entry. The others give once, few or many, or a class for an expanded clone.

abundance	d_gene	v_gene	j_gene	CDR3aa	CDR3nt
-	-	TRBV11-2	TRBJ2-1	CASSDGGIQFF	TGTGCCAGCAGCGACGGGGGAATACAGTTCTTC
-	-	TRBV10-1	TRBJ2-5	CASSEADQETQYF	TGCGCCAGCAGCGAGGCAGACCAAGAGACCCAGTACTTC
-	TRBD1	TRBV9	TRBJ1-2	CASSAQGGSYGYTF	TGTGCCAGCAGCGCCCAGGGGGGGAGCTATGGCTACACCTTC
-	-	TRBV7-9	TRBJ1-4	CASSGGAAENEKLFF	TGTGCCAGCAGCGGAGGGGCGGCTGAAAATGAAAAACTGTTTTTT
-	TRBD1	TRBV29-1	TRBJ2-7	CSVEQGARGYEQYF	TGCAGCGTTGAACAGGGGGCGCGAGGCTACGAGCAGTACTTC
many	-	TRBV4-1	TRBJ1-6	CASSQESGISYNSPLHF	TGCGCCAGCAGCCAAGAATCGGGGATTTCCTATAATTCACCCCTCCACTTT
-	TRBD2	TRBV28	TRBJ2-3	CASSPPGLAGTGGTDTQYF	TGTGCCAGCAGCCCCCCTGGACTAGCAGGAACTGGAGGCACAGATACGCAGTATTTT
-	-	TRBV7-2	TRBJ1-1	CASRSGAMNTEAFF	TGTGCCAGCAGATCCGGGGCTATGAACACTGAAGCTTTCTTT
few	-	TRBV7-9	TRBJ2-1	CASSLVSGGQSYNEQFF	TGTGCCAGCAGCTTAGTCTCGGGCGGGCAGAGCTACAATGAGCAGTTCTTC
-	TRBD1	TRBV4-1	TRBJ1-1	CASSQDPLDRGLTEAFF	TGCGCCAGCAGCCAAGACCCCCTAGACAGGGGGCTAACTGAAGCTTTCTTT
-	TRBD2	TRBV27	TRBJ2-3	CASSLRLAGEEAQYF	TGTGCCAGCAGTCTCCGGCTAGCGGGGGAAGAGGCGCAGTATTTT
-	-	TRBV3-1	TRBJ2-3	CASSQGIDTQYF	TGTGCCAGCAGCCAAGGGATAGATACGCAGTATTTT